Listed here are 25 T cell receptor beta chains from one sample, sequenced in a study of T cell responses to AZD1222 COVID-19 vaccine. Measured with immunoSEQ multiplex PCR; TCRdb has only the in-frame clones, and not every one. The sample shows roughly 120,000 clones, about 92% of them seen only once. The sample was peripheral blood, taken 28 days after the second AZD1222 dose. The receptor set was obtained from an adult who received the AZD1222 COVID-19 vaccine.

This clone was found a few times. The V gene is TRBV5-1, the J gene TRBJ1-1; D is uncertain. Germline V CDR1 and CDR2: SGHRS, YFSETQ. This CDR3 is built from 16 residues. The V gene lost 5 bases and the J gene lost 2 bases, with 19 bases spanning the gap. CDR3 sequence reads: CASRPSLTILNTEAFF. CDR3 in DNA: TGCGCCAGCAGACCCTCCCTGACTATTCTAAACACTGAAGCTTTCTTT.

CDR3 amino acids: CAIHRDTMTYEQYF. As DNA, the CDR3 is TGTGCCATTCACCGGGATACAATGACCTACGAGCAGTACTTC. This chain links TRBV2 with TRBJ2-7, with a possible D match to TRBD2 (5 bases). Germline values: CDR1 SNHLY, CDR2 FYNNEI. V lost 10 bases, J lost 2 bases, and 18 bases lay in between. CDR3 length: 14 amino acids.

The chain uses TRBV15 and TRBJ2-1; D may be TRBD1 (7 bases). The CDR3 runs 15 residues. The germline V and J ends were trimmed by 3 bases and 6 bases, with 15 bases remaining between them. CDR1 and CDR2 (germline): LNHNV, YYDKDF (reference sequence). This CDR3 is CATSSRGVALNEQFF. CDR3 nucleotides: TGTGCCACCAGCAGCAGGGGGGTAGCTCTCAATGAGCAGTTCTTC.

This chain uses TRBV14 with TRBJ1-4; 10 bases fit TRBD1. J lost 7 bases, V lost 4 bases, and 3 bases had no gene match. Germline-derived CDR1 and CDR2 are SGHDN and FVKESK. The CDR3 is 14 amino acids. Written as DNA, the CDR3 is TGTGCCAGCAGCCGGAGGACAGGGGGTGAAAAACTGTTTTTT. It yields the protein CASSRRTGGEKLFF.

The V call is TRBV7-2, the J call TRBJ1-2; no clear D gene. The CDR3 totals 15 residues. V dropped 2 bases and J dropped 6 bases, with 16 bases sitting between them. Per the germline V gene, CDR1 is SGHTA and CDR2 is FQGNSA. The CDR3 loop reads CASSLLHDSLDGYTF. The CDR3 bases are TGTGCCAGCAGCTTACTTCACGATAGTTTAGATGGCTACACCTTC.

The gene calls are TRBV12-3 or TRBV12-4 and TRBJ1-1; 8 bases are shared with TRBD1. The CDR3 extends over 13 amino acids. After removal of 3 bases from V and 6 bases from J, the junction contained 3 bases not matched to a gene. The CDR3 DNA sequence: TGTGCCAGCAGTTTCAGGGGGCGGGCTGAAGCTTTCTTT. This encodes CASSFRGRAEAFF.

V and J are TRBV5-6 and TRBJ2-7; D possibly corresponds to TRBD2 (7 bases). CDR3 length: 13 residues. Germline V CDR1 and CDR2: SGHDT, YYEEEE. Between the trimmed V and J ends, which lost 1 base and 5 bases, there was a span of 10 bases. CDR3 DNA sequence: TGTGCCAGCAGCTTGTGGGGGGGCAACGAGCAGTACTTC. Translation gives CASSLWGGNEQYF.

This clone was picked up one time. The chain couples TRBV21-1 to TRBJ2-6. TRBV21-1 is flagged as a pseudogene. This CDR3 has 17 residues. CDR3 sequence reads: CASTLEWGSTGANVLTF. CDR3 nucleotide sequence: TGTGCCAGCACCCTAGAATGGGGTTCTACTGGGGCCAACGTCCTGACTTTC.

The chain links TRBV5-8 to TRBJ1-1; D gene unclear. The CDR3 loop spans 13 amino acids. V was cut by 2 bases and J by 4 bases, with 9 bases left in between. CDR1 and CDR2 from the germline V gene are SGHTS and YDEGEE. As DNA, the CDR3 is TGTGCCAGCAGCTTAAAGGATGGCACTGAAGCTTTCTTT. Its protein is CASSLKDGTEAFF.

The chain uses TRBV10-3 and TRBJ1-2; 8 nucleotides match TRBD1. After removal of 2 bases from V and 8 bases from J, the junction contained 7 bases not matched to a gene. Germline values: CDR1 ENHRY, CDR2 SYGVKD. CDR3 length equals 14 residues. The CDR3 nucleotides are TGTGCCATCAGTGAGACTCAGGGGGCTGGGGGCTACACCTTC. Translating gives CAISETQGAGGYTF.

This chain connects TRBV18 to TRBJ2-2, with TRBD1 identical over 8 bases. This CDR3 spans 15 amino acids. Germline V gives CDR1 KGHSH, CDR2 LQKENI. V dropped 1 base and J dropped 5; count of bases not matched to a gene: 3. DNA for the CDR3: TGTGCCAGCTCACCACGACAGGGGAGGACCGGGGAGCTGTTTTTT. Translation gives CASSPRQGRTGELFF.

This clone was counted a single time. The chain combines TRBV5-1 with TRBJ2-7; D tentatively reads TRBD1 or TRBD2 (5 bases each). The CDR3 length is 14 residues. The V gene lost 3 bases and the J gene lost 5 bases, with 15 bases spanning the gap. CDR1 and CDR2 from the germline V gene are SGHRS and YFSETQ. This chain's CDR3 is CASSYTGARDEQYF. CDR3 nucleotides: TGCGCCAGCAGCTATACCGGGGCGAGGGACGAGCAGTACTTC. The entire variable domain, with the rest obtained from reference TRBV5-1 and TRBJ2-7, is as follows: KAGVTQTPRYLIKTRGQQVTLSCSPISGHRSVSWYQQTPGQGLQFLFEYFSETQRNKGNFPGRFSGRQFSNSRSEMNVSTLELGDSALYLCASSYTGARDEQYFGPGTRLTVT.

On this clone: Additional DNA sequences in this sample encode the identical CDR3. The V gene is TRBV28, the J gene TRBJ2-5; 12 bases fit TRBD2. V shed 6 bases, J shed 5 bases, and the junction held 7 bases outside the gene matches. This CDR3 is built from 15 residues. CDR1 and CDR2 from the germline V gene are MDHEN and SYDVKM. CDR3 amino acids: CASRPTSGGGETQYF. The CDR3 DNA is TGTGCCAGCAGGCCGACTAGCGGGGGCGGGGAGACCCAGTACTTC.

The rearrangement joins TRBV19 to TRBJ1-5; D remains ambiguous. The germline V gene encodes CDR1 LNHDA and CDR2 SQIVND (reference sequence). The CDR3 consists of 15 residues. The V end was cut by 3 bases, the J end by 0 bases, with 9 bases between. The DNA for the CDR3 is TGTGCCAGTAGTATTACAGACTATAGCAATCAGCCCCAGCATTTT. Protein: CASSITDYSNQPQHF. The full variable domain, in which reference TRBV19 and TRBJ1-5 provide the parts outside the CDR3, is DGGITQSPKYLFRKEGQNVTLSCEQNLNHDAMYWYRQDPGQGLRLIYYSQIVNDFQKGDIAEGYSVSREKKESFPLTVTSAQKNPTAFYLCASSITDYSNQPQHFGDGTRLSIL.

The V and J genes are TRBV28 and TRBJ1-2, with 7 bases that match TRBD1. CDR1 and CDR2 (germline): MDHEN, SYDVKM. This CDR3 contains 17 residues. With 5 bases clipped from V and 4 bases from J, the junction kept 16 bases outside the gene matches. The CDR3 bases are TGTGCCAGCAGTCTGGGAATAGGGGGCGAGGCAGTCTATGGCTACACCTTC. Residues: CASSLGIGGEAVYGYTF.

This CDR3 reads CASSNRETDTQYF. The DNA of the CDR3 is TGCGCCAGCTCCAACAGGGAAACAGATACGCAGTATTTT. V is TRBV10-1 and J is TRBJ2-3; D may be TRBD1 (6 bases). The CDR3 length is 13 residues. Germline assignment: CDR1 WNHNN and CDR2 SYGVQD (reference sequence). V was shortened by 8 bases and J by 3 bases, with 12 bases between the two germline ends.

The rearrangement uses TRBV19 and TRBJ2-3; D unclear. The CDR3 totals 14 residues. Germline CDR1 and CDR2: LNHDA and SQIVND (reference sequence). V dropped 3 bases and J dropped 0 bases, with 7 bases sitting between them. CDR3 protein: CASSISSSTDTQYF. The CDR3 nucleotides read TGTGCCAGTAGTATCTCTTCTAGCACAGATACGCAGTATTTT. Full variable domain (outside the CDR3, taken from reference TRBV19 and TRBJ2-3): DGGITQSPKYLFRKEGQNVTLSCEQNLNHDAMYWYRQDPGQGLRLIYYSQIVNDFQKGDIAEGYSVSREKKESFPLTVTSAQKNPTAFYLCASSISSSTDTQYFGPGTRLTVL.

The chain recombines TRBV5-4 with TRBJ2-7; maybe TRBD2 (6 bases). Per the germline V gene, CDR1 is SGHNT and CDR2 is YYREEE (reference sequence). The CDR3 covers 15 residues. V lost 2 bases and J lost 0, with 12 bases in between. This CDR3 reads CASSFRGGASYEQYF. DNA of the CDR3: TGTGCCAGCAGCTTTCGAGGCGGGGCCTCCTACGAGCAGTACTTC.

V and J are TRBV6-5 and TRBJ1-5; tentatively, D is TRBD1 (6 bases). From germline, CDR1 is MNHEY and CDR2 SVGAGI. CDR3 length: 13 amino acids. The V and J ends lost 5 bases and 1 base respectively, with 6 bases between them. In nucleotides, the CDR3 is TGTGCCAGCAGTAGGGGGAGCAATCAGCCCCAGCATTTT. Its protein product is CASSRGSNQPQHF.

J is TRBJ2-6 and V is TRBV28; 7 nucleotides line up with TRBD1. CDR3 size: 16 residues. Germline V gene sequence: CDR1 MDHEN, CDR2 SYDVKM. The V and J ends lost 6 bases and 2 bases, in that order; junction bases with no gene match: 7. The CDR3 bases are TGTGCCAGCAGAGACAGGGTGAAGGCTGGGGCCAACGTCCTGACTTTC. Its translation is CASRDRVKAGANVLTF.

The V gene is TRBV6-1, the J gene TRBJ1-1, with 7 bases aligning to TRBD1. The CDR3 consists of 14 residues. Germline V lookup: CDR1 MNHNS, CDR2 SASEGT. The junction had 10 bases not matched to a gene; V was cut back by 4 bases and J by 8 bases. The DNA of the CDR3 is TGTGCCAGCAGTGGGGGGGACAGTTTAAGAGAAGCTTTCTTT. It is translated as CASSGGDSLREAFF.

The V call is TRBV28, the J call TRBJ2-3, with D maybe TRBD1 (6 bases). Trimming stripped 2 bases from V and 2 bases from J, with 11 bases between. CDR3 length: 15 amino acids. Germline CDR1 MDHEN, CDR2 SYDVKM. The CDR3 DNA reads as TGTGCCAGCAGTTTAATAGACAGGCACACAGATACGCAGTATTTT. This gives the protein CASSLIDRHTDTQYF.

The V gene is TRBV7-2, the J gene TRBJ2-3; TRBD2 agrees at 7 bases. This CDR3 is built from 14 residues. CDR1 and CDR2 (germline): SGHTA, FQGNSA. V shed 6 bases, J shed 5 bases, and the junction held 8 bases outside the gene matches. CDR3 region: CASRPGGSIDTQYF. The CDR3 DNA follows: TGTGCCAGCAGGCCGGGCGGGAGTATAGATACGCAGTATTTT.

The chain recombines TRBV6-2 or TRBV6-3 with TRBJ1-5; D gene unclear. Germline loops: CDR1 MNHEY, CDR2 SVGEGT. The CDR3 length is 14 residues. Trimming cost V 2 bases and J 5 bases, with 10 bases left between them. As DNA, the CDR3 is TGTGCCAGCAGTTACCAGACTCCCGATCAGCCCCAGCATTTT. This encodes CASSYQTPDQPQHF.

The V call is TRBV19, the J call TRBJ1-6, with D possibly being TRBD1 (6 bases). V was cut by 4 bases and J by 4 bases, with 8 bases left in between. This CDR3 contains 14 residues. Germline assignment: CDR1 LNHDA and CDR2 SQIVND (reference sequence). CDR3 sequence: CASSKTGYNSPLHF. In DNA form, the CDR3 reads TGTGCCAGTAGTAAGACAGGATATAATTCACCCCTCCACTTT.